These 21 T cell receptor beta chains were all obtained from the same sample, sequenced in a study of blood T cell repertoires in COVID-19. Data came from immunoSEQ multiplex PCR; TCRdb stores just in-frame clones and leaves some out. The sample lists 70,000 or so clones; about four fifths were seen once. Sequencing used peripheral blood. The receptors come from a human donor in a cohort sampled during active COVID-19.

This clone occurred once. This rearrangement joins TRBV30 to TRBJ2-1, with TRBD1 identical over 9 bases. The CDR3 is 14 amino acids. Germline CDR1 GTSNPN, CDR2 SVGIG (reference sequence). Germline trimming cut 4 bases from V and 7 bases from J; bases unmatched to any gene: 8. As DNA, the CDR3 is TGTGCCTGGAACTTGGACAGGGGTAAAAATGAGCAGTTCTTC. The encoded protein is CAWNLDRGKNEQFF.

The rearrangement links TRBV7-2 to TRBJ2-7, with 7 bases matching TRBD2. CDR3 size: 17 residues. J lost 2 bases, V lost 5 bases, and 15 bases had no gene match. Looked up from germline, CDR1 is SGHTA and CDR2 is FQGNSA. CDR3 sequence reads: CASSPRLILGGTYEQYF. The DNA for the CDR3 is TGTGCCAGCAGCCCCCGACTAATACTGGGAGGGACCTACGAGCAGTACTTC.

J is TRBJ1-1 and V is TRBV6-1, with D possibly being TRBD1 (6 bases). CDR3 length: 15 amino acids. Per the germline V gene, CDR1 is MNHNS and CDR2 is SASEGT. Trimming took 2 bases from V and 0 from J, leaving 10 bases between them. The CDR3 DNA reads TGTGCCAGCAGTGAAATGCAGGGGCTGAACACTGAAGCTTTCTTT. Encoded protein: CASSEMQGLNTEAFF.

With respect to this clone: A junction boundary mismatches the germline segment, possibly from a read error. The chain has TRBV30 and TRBJ2-4; tentative D call: TRBD2 (6 bases). CDR1 is GTSNPN, CDR2 SVGIG, per germline (reference sequence). The CDR3 extends over 13 amino acids. CDR3 residues: CARSDGGSNIQYF. The DNA of the CDR3 is TGTGCCCGGAGTGACGGGGGTTCAAACATTCAGTACTTC. The full variable domain, rest sourced from reference TRBV30 and TRBJ2-4, is SQTIHQWPATLVQPVGSPLSLECTVEGTSNPNLYWYRQAAGRGLQLLFYSVGIGQISSEVPQNLSASRPQDRQFILSSKKLLLSDSGFYLCARSDGGSNIQYFGAGTRLSVL.

V gene TRBV4-2 combines with J gene TRBJ2-1; TRBD2 matches at 9 bases. CDR1 and CDR2 (germline): LGHNA, YNFKEQ. The V segment lost 6 bases and the J segment 0 bases; nucleotides outside the gene matches: 0. This CDR3 is built from 14 residues. DNA for the CDR3: TGTGCCAGCAGGACTAGCGGCTCCTACAATGAGCAGTTCTTC. This codes for CASRTSGSYNEQFF.

This clone was found once. This chain links TRBV27 with TRBJ2-7; a possible D gene is TRBD1 (6 bases). Germline V gene lookup returns CDR1 MNHEY and CDR2 SMNVEV (reference sequence). There are 14 residues in the CDR3. Trimming took off 7 bases at V and 3 bases at J, with 16 bases between the two ends. In DNA form, the CDR3 reads TGTGCCAGCATGCGACAGGCAGGGCGCTACGAGCAGTACTTC. It encodes CASMRQAGRYEQYF.

V is TRBV28 and J is TRBJ2-7; TRBD1 agrees at 10 bases. The CDR3 loop spans 13 amino acids. The V segment lost 6 bases and the J segment 6 bases; nucleotides outside the gene matches: 5. The germline V gene has CDR1 MDHEN and CDR2 SYDVKM. The CDR3 nucleotides are TGTGCCAGCAGAGGGACAGGGGTCGTCGAGCAGTACTTC. Translation: CASRGTGVVEQYF.

This clone appeared once. The chain carries TRBV6-2 or TRBV6-3 and TRBJ1-1; TRBD1 matches at 8 bases. The CDR3 sequence is 15 residues long. J was trimmed by 3 bases and V by 6 bases; bases with no gene match: 9. In germline, CDR1 is MNHEY, CDR2 SVGEGT. CDR3 protein: CASSPRQGTDTEAFF. The CDR3, as DNA: TGTGCCAGCAGCCCCCGACAGGGGACGGACACTGAAGCTTTCTTT.

The V call is TRBV7-2, the J call TRBJ2-7; 7 bases fit TRBD1. Losses at the gene ends were 2 bases for V and 3 bases for J; bases not matched to a gene: 1. This CDR3 has 13 residues. CDR1 and CDR2 (germline): SGHTA, FQGNSA. The CDR3 DNA reads as TGTGCCAGCAGCTTATGGGACAGCTACGAGCAGTACTTC. Translation gives CASSLWDSYEQYF. Based on the CDR3 plus reference TRBV7-2 and TRBJ2-7, the full variable domain is GAGVSQSPSNKVTEKGKDVELRCDPISGHTALYWYRQSLGQGLEFLIYFQGNSAPDKSGLPSDRFSAERTGGSVSTLTIQRTQQEDSAVYLCASSLWDSYEQYFGPGTRLTVT.

The V call is TRBV10-1, the J call TRBJ2-1; 9 nucleotides agree with TRBD2. Trimming at V came to 2 bases and at J to 7 bases, leaving 3 bases not matched to a gene. The germline gives CDR1 WNHNN, CDR2 SYGVQD (reference sequence). The CDR3 contains 14 residues. For the CDR3, the DNA is TGCGCCAGCAGTGAGAGCGGGAGGATAAATGAGCAGTTCTTC. Its translation is CASSESGRINEQFF.

The chain uses TRBV9 and TRBJ1-5; weak D call: TRBD1 (5 bases). Trimming cost V 4 bases and J 0 bases, with 11 bases left between them. Germline V gene data show CDR1 as SGDLS and CDR2 as YYNGEE. There are 15 residues in the CDR3. CDR3 loop: CASSQGAYSNQPQHF. CDR3 nucleotide sequence: TGTGCCAGCAGCCAGGGCGCTTATAGCAATCAGCCCCAGCATTTT. Based on the CDR3 plus reference TRBV9 and TRBJ1-5, the full variable domain is DSGVTQTPKHLITATGQRVTLRCSPRSGDLSVYWYQQSLDQGLQFLIQYYNGEERAKGNILERFSAQQFPDLHSELNLSSLELGDSALYFCASSQGAYSNQPQHFGDGTRLSIL.

J is TRBJ2-5 and V is TRBV25-1; a possible D gene is TRBD1 (5 bases). The length of the CDR3 is 13 residues. Trimming removed 7 bases at V and 2 bases at J, with 11 bases between. Per the germline V gene, CDR1 is MGHDK and CDR2 is SYGVNS. CDR3: CASKNRPQETQYF. The CDR3 DNA follows: TGTGCCAGCAAGAACAGGCCACAAGAGACCCAGTACTTC. The complete variable domain, with remaining parts taken from reference TRBV25-1 and TRBJ2-5, reads EADIYQTPRYLVIGTGKKITLECSQTMGHDKMYWYQQDPGMELHLIHYSYGVNSTEKGDLSSESTVSRIRTEHFPLTLESARPSHTSQYLCASKNRPQETQYFGPGTRLLVL.

The rearrangement links TRBV28 to TRBJ2-5; 8 nucleotides align to TRBD1. Trimming at V came to 6 bases and at J to 2 bases, leaving 11 bases not matched to a gene. The CDR3 is 16 residues long. Germline lookup yields CDR1 MDHEN and CDR2 SYDVKM. For the CDR3, the DNA is TGTGCCAGCAGCACGAGACAGGGGTGGGGGCAAGAGACCCAGTACTTC. It encodes CASSTRQGWGQETQYF.

This chain uses TRBV9 with TRBJ1-1, with TRBD1 as a possible D gene (5 bases). From germline, CDR1 is SGDLS and CDR2 YYNGEE. Trimming pared 4 bases from V and 4 bases from J, leaving 20 bases between. The CDR3 extends over 16 amino acids. This CDR3 reads CASSPSPSGGGTEAFF. The CDR3 DNA is TGTGCCAGCAGCCCCTCACCCTCCGGGGGAGGCACTGAAGCTTTCTTT.

This clone occurred once. V is TRBV14 and J is TRBJ2-3; TRBD2 is a possible D gene (5 bases). The ends were cut back, 3 bases at V and 0 bases at J, with 19 bases in the middle. CDR1 is SGHDN and CDR2 is FVKESK in the germline V gene. This CDR3 contains 18 residues. CDR3 in amino acids: CASSHSVSAYPSTDTQYF. Written as DNA, the CDR3 is TGTGCCAGCAGCCACTCCGTTAGCGCGTACCCTAGCACAGATACGCAGTATTTT.

This rearrangement joins TRBV5-5 to TRBJ2-7; TRBD1 might be the D (6 bases). V was clipped by 4 bases and J by 4 bases, with 9 bases between them. Germline lookup yields CDR1 SGHKS and CDR2 YYEKEE (reference sequence). This CDR3 contains 12 residues. In DNA, the CDR3 is TGTGCCAGCAGCCCACAGGGTTACGAGCAGTACTTC. This sequence encodes CASSPQGYEQYF. Supplemented by reference TRBV5-5 and TRBJ2-7, the full variable domain reads DAGVTQSPTHLIKTRGQQVTLRCSPISGHKSVSWYQQVLGQGPQFIFQYYEKEERGRGNFPDRFSARQFPNYSSELNVNALLLGDSALYLCASSPQGYEQYFGPGTRLTVT.

This chain uses TRBV7-9 with TRBJ2-3; 7 bases map to TRBD2. J was trimmed by 2 bases and V by 0 bases; bases with no gene match: 2. From germline, CDR1 is SEHNR and CDR2 FQNEAQ (reference sequence). The CDR3 has 15 amino acids. The CDR3 spells CASSLAGDYTDTQYF. Here the CDR3 DNA reads TGTGCCAGCAGCTTAGCGGGGGACTACACAGATACGCAGTATTTT.

The rearrangement joins TRBV18 to TRBJ2-2; 10 bases map to TRBD2. Germline-derived CDR1 and CDR2 are KGHSH and LQKENI. The trim removed 3 bases at V and 5 bases at J, leaving 6 bases unmatched. The CDR3 loop spans 16 amino acids. The CDR3 protein is CASSPSSGGWTGELFF. The CDR3 DNA reads TGTGCCAGCTCACCCTCTAGCGGGGGTTGGACCGGGGAGCTGTTTTTT.

This clone was found once. The CDR3 sequence: CATKMGREQYF. The CDR3 bases are TGTGCCACCAAGATGGGGCGCGAGCAGTACTTC. This chain joins TRBV25-1 and TRBJ2-7, with D possibly being TRBD1 (5 bases). The CDR3 has 11 amino acids. The V gene lost 10 bases and the J gene lost 6 bases, with 13 bases spanning the gap. Germline loops: CDR1 MGHDK, CDR2 SYGVNS.

The chain has TRBV2 and TRBJ1-5, with unresolved D. Deletions cut 6 bases from V and 3 bases from J, with 9 bases between. Germline V CDR1 and CDR2: SNHLY, FYNNEI. The CDR3 consists of 13 residues. CDR3 sequence (DNA): TGTGCCAGCAGCCCCGGGATCAATCAGCCCCAGCATTTT. Translation: CASSPGINQPQHF.

V and J are TRBV4-2 and TRBJ1-6; maybe TRBD1 (5 bases). Germline V lookup: CDR1 LGHNA, CDR2 YNFKEQ. This CDR3 is built from 15 residues. The V end was cut by 1 base, the J end by 8 bases, with 12 bases between. The CDR3, as DNA: TGTGCCAGCAGCCAAGTGCGGGGGGAAGATTCACCCCTCCACTTT. Its translation: CASSQVRGEDSPLHF.